Following are 23 T cell receptor beta chains from one sample sequenced in a study of glioma-infiltrating T cells. TCR alpha and beta CDR3 regions were amplified from RNA using iRepertoire nested multiplex PCR. TCRdb analysed the multiplex PCR reads with MiXCR anew, one entry per CDR3 protein. Of over 100,000 distinct CDR3 sequences in the sample, around 25% were seen once. Input material: glioma tissue, nonneoplastic brain tissue, or PBMCs (not recorded which). The receptor source for this set is a human donor with low-grade glioma or glioblastoma, undergoing nonglioma brain surgery, or in good health (not recorded which).

V usage is TRBV18 and J usage is TRBJ2-5; the D gene is possibly TRBD2 (5 bases). Germline loops: CDR1 KGHSH, CDR2 LQKENI. This CDR3 is built from 14 residues. V lost 4 bases, J lost 1 base, and 10 bases lay in between. CDR3 protein: CASSLASSQETQYF. CDR3 in DNA: TGTGCCAGCTCACTAGCGAGCTCCCAAGAGACCCAGTACTTC.

This clonotype was recorded many times. The rearrangement joins TRBV29-1 to TRBJ2-1; D might be TRBD1 (6 bases). The CDR3 is 16 residues long. CDR1 and CDR2 (germline): SQVTM, ANQGSEA. Trimming cost V 4 bases and J 0 bases, with 16 bases left between them. DNA of the CDR3: TGCAGCGTTGTACACTATCAGGGGAGCTCCTACAATGAGCAGTTCTTC. It codes for CSVVHYQGSSYNEQFF.

About this clonotype: This clone may be a read error of a much larger clone one base away. This chain joins TRBV18 and TRBJ2-7; possible D gene TRBD2, 5 bases. The CDR3 is 14 residues long. Germline CDR1 and CDR2: KGHSH and LQKENI. CDR3 in DNA: TGTGCCAACTCACCTGAGACGCGCGGGTCCGAGCAGTACTTC. Translation: CANSPETRGSEQYF.

Of note for this clonotype: Being one base from a much bigger clone, this may be a read error. The J gene is TRBJ1-5, the V gene TRBV2; D gene ambiguous. CDR3 length equals 12 residues. From germline, CDR1 is SNHLY and CDR2 FYNNEI. The germline V and J ends were trimmed by 8 bases and 0 bases, with 5 bases remaining between them. The CDR3 sequence: CASGHSNQPQHF. DNA for the CDR3: TGTGCCAGCGGCCATAGCAATCAGCCCCAGCATTTT.

This clonotype was seen only a few times. This may be a read error, as it is one base from a much larger clone. The rearrangement joins TRBV4-1 to TRBJ2-5; D is undetermined. Germline lookup yields CDR1 MGHRA and CDR2 YSYEKL. This CDR3 spans 14 amino acids. CDR3 coding DNA: TGCGCCAGCGGCCAAGATAGGAACCAAGAGACCCAGTACTTC. As protein: CASGQDRNQETQYF.

Notes on this clonotype: A much larger clone differs by one base, so this may be a read error. V gene TRBV24-1 combines with J gene TRBJ2-7, with D possibly TRBD2 on 5 matching bases. The CDR3 extends over 13 amino acids. Germline loops: CDR1 KGHDR, CDR2 SFDVKD. V was shortened by 4 bases and J by 5 bases, with 11 bases between the two germline ends. CDR3: CATSDGERDEQYF. CDR3 in DNA: TGTGCCACCAGTGACGGGGAGAGAGACGAGCAGTACTTC.

This clonotype was recorded many times. This chain links TRBV7-9 with TRBJ1-1, with D unresolved. CDR1 SEHNR and CDR2 FQNEAQ come from the germline V gene (reference sequence). CDR3 length: 12 residues. The V gene lost 3 bases and the J gene lost 11 bases, with 13 bases spanning the gap. CDR3 protein: CASSLGGPRAFF. The CDR3 bases are TGTGCCAGCAGCTTGGGTGGACCTCGGGCTTTCTTT.

In this sample, this clonotype turned up many times. This sequence joins TRBV10-3 and TRBJ1-1, with 7 bases identical to TRBD1. This CDR3 spans 16 amino acids. Germline V gene lookup returns CDR1 ENHRY and CDR2 SYGVKD. CDR3 DNA sequence: TGTGCAGCTGGGGGGGGGACAGCCAATTTGAACACTGAAGCTTTCTTT. This encodes CAAGGGTANLNTEAFF.

Points on this clonotype: A much larger clone sits a single nucleotide away, making a read error possible. V usage is TRBV7-9 and J usage is TRBJ2-5; 14 nucleotides align to TRBD2. CDR1 is SEHNR, CDR2 FQNEAQ, per germline (reference sequence). The V gene end was trimmed by 7 bases and the J gene end by 4 bases; junction bases not matched to a gene: 5. The CDR3 spans 15 residues. The CDR3 protein is CASILGTSGGETQYF. The CDR3 DNA follows: TGTGCCAGCATCTTGGGGACTAGCGGGGGAGAGACCCAGTACTTC.

This clonotype has at least ten counts. The rearrangement joins TRBV20-1 to TRBJ2-7, with D perhaps matching TRBD2 (6 bases). This CDR3 has 10 amino acids. Germline CDR1 and CDR2: DFQATT and SNEGSKA (reference sequence). The V gene lost 5 bases and the J gene lost 7 bases, with 9 bases spanning the gap. The chain's CDR3 is CSAGGGEQYF. The CDR3 coding sequence is TGCAGTGCTGGGGGAGGTGAGCAGTACTTC.

This clonotype was counted many times. The chain recombines TRBV2 with TRBJ2-1; D perhaps matches TRBD2 (5 bases). The CDR3 extends over 14 amino acids. V was pared by 6 bases and J by 2 bases, with 11 bases between. Germline CDR1 SNHLY, CDR2 FYNNEI. This CDR3 is CASREARTYNEQFF. CDR3 coding DNA: TGTGCCAGCAGGGAGGCTAGAACCTACAATGAGCAGTTCTTC.

This clonotype occurred many times. V usage is TRBV20-1 and J usage is TRBJ2-7, with TRBD2 matching 12 bases. The CDR3 has 14 amino acids. Germline CDR1 reads DFQATT; CDR2 reads SNEGSKA (reference sequence). V shed 3 bases and J 3 bases; nucleotides not matched to a gene: 3. The CDR3 region is CSARTSGRIYEQYF. The CDR3 DNA is TGCAGTGCTAGGACTAGCGGGAGAATCTACGAGCAGTACTTC.

This clonotype was seen repeatedly, ten times or more. V is TRBV29-1 and J is TRBJ2-1, with 12 nucleotides matching TRBD2. This CDR3 has 17 amino acids. The germline gives CDR1 SQVTM, CDR2 ANQGSEA. The V and J ends lost 7 bases and 1 base, in that order; junction bases with no gene match: 11. Here the CDR3 reads CSARRLAGVGSYNEQFF. The CDR3 nucleotides read TGCAGCGCCCGAAGACTAGCGGGAGTCGGATCCTACAATGAGCAGTTCTTC.

This clonotype was seen repeatedly, ten times or more. This rearrangement joins TRBV2 to TRBJ2-7; D is unclear. CDR3 length: 10 amino acids. Germline CDR1 reads SNHLY; CDR2 reads FYNNEI. Trimming took off 8 bases at V and 3 bases at J, with 5 bases between the two ends. The CDR3 region is CASVSYEQYF. In DNA, the CDR3 is TGTGCCAGCGTAAGCTACGAGCAGTACTTC.

This clonotype was detected ten times or more. V usage is TRBV14 and J usage is TRBJ2-5; 8 positions match TRBD2. The CDR3 runs to 16 residues. V shed 1 base, J shed 6 bases, and the junction held 10 bases outside the gene matches. CDR1 is SGHDN, CDR2 FVKESK, per germline. The CDR3 spells CASSQGGSGAQQTQYF. The CDR3 bases are TGTGCCAGCAGCCAAGGAGGTAGCGGGGCTCAACAGACCCAGTACTTC.

Notes on this clonotype: Given a much more abundant clone one base away, this may be a read error. The CDR3 loop is CASSQQCSNQPQHF. The CDR3 DNA sequence: TGTGCCAGCAGTCAACAGTGTAGCAATCAGCCCCAGCATTTT. This chain connects TRBV12-3 or TRBV12-4 to TRBJ1-5; D not certain. The CDR3 consists of 14 residues. V was pared by 5 bases and J by 0 bases, with 8 bases between.

This clonotype was counted ten times or more. This sequence joins TRBV29-1 and TRBJ2-7; D is unresolved. Germline-derived CDR1 and CDR2 are SQVTM and ANQGSEA. Trimming pared 1 base from V and 2 bases from J, leaving 9 bases between. The CDR3 runs 13 residues. The CDR3 DNA is TGCAGCGTTGAAGTAAACGGACCCTACGAGCAGTACTTC. Amino acids: CSVEVNGPYEQYF.

This clonotype showed up many times. V usage is TRBV29-1 and J usage is TRBJ1-2; TRBD1 is a possible D gene (5 bases). Trimming pared 5 bases from V and 7 bases from J, leaving 11 bases between. Germline assignment: CDR1 SQVTM and CDR2 ANQGSEA. This CDR3 comprises 11 residues. The CDR3 here is CSVYQGSGYTF. CDR3 coding DNA: TGCAGCGTTTACCAGGGAAGTGGCTACACCTTC.

The chain recombines TRBV5-8 with TRBJ1-2, with D unresolved. Germline lookup yields CDR1 SGHTS and CDR2 YDEGEE. This CDR3 contains 15 residues. V shed 3 bases and J shed 3 bases, with 15 bases lying between them. Here the CDR3 reads CASSWQKAGYYGYTF. The DNA for the CDR3 is TGTGCCAGCAGCTGGCAGAAGGCGGGGTACTATGGCTACACCTTC.

This sequence joins TRBV6-1 and TRBJ2-7; TRBD1 or TRBD2 may be the D gene (5 bases each). The germline V gene encodes CDR1 MNHNS and CDR2 SASEGT. There are 13 residues in the CDR3. CDR3 region: CVSSTRETYEQYF. Written as DNA, the CDR3 is TGTGTTAGCAGCACCAGGGAGACCTACGAGCAGTACTTC.

This clonotype was detected once. At one boundary the junction diverges from the germline segment, which might be a read error. This chain connects TRBV7-2 to TRBJ1-1; D is unresolved. CDR1 and CDR2 from the germline V gene are SGHTA and FQGNSA. The CDR3 runs 14 residues. The CDR3, as DNA: TGTGCCAGCAGCTTAGGGACGGCCAACACTGAAGCTTCCTTT. Protein product: CASSLGTANTEASF.

Remarks on this clonotype: This sequence may be a read error, since a much larger clone differs from it by one base. The chain employs TRBV2 and TRBJ2-5, with 11 positions matching TRBD2. The CDR3 runs 13 residues. V dropped 6 bases and J dropped 4; count of bases not matched to a gene: 1. CDR1 and CDR2 from the germline V gene are SNHLY and FYNNEI. This CDR3 reads CASSGLAGETQYF. As DNA, the CDR3 is TGTGCCAGCAGCGGACTAGCGGGAGAGACCCAGTACTTC.

This clonotype was seen many times. The rearrangement joins TRBV20-1 to TRBJ2-7; D might be TRBD2 (6 bases). From germline, CDR1 is DFQATT and CDR2 SNEGSKA (reference sequence). This CDR3 comprises 15 residues. The ends were cut back, 5 bases at V and 0 bases at J, with 17 bases in the middle. The CDR3 DNA is TGCAGTGCTCGGAGCCCGGGGGTAAGCTCCTACGAGCAGTACTTC. It specifies CSARSPGVSSYEQYF.